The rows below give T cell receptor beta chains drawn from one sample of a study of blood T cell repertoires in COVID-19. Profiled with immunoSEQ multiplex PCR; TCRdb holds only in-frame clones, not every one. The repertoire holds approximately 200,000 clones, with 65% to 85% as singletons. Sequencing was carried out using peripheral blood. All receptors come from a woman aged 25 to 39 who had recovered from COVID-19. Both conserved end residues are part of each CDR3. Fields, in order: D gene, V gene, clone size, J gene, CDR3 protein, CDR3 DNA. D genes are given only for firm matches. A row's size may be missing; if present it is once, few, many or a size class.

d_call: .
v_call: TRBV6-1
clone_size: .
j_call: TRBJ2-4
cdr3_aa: CASSEGTLGNIQYF
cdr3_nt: TGTGCCAGCAGTGAGGGGACTTTAGGGAACATTCAGTACTTC

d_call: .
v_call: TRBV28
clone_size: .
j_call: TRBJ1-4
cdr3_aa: CASSPEDEKLFF
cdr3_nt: TGTGCCAGCAGCCCTGAGGATGAAAAACTGTTTTTT

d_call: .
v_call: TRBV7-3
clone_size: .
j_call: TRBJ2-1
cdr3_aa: CASSPSAYNEQFF
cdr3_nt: TGTGCCAGCAGCCCCTCCGCCTACAATGAGCAGTTCTTC

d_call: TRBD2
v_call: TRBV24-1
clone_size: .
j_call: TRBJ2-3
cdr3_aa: CATSDPPGSGEAGDTQYF
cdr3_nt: TGTGCCACCAGTGACCCTCCTGGTAGCGGGGAGGCCGGAGATACGCAGTATTTT

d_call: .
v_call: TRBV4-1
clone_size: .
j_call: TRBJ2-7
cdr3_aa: CASSQGAGEPYEQYF
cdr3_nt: TGCGCCAGCAGCCAGGGGGCAGGGGAACCCTACGAGCAGTACTTC

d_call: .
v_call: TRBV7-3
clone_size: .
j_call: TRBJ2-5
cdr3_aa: CASSFSSQETQYF
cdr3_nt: TGTGCCAGCAGCTTCTCCAGCCAAGAGACCCAGTACTTC

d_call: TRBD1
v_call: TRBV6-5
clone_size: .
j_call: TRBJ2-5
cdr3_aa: CASSSLDREETQYF
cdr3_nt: TGTGCCAGCAGTTCCCTCGACAGGGAAGAGACCCAGTACTTC

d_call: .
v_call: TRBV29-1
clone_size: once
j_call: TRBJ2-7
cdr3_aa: CSVYRIRTEQYF
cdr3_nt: TGCAGCGTTTACAGAATCCGAACCGAGCAGTACTTC

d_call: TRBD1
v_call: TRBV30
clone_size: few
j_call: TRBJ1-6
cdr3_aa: CAWLGGTGSSPLHF
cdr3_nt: TGTGCCTGGCTCGGGGGGACAGGGAGTTCACCCCTCCACTTT

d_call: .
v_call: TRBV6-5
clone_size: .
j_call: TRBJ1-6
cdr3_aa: CASSPPQGPNSPLHF
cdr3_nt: TGTGCCAGCAGTCCCCCACAGGGACCAAATTCACCCCTCCACTTT

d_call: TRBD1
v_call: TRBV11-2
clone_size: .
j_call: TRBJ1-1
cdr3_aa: CASSGRGRLAAFF
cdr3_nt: TGTGCCAGCAGCGGTAGGGGGCGCTTGGCTGCTTTCTTT

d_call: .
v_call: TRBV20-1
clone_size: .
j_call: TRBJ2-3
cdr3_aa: CSARDRDTQYF
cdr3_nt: TGCAGTGCTAGAGACAGAGATACGCAGTATTTT

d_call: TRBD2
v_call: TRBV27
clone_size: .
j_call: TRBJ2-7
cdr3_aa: CASSSRTSGRTYEQYF
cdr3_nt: TGTGCCAGCAGTTCGCGGACTAGCGGGAGAACATACGAGCAGTACTTC

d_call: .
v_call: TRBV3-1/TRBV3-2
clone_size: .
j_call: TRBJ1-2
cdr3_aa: CASSQGGQAYGYTF
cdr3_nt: TGTGCCAGCAGCCAAGGTGGTCAGGCCTATGGCTACACCTTC

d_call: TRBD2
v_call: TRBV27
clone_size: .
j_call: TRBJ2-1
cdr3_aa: CASSLNSGRDYEQFF
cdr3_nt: TGTGCCAGCAGTTTAAACAGCGGGAGAGACTATGAGCAGTTCTTC

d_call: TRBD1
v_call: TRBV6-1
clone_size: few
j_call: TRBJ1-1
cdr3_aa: CASSDGGQGLNSEAFF
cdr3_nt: TGTGCCAGCAGTGATGGGGGACAGGGATTGAACAGTGAAGCTTTCTTT

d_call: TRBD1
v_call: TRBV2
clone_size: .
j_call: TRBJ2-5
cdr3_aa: CASNRQGGETQYF
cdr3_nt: TGTGCCAGCAATCGACAGGGGGGGGAGACCCAGTACTTC

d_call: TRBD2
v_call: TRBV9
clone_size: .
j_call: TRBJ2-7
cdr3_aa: CASSGGTAGGPYEQYF
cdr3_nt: TGTGCCAGCAGCGGGGGTACAGCGGGAGGGCCCTACGAGCAGTACTTC

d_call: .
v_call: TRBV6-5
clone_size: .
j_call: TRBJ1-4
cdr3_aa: CASIVGRGREKLFF
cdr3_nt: TGTGCCAGCATCGTGGGCAGGGGCCGGGAAAAACTGTTTTTT

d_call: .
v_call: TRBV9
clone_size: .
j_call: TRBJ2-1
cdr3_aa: CASSVSGSRPSSYNEQFF
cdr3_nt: TGTGCCAGCAGCGTATCAGGCTCGCGACCCAGCTCCTACAATGAGCAGTTCTTC

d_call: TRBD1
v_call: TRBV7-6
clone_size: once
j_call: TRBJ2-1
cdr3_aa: CASSSPGQGAFNEQFF
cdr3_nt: TGTGCCAGCAGCTCCCCCGGACAGGGGGCTTTCAATGAGCAGTTCTTC

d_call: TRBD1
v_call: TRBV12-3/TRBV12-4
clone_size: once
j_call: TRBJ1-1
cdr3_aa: CASSLTGDTEAFF
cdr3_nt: TGTGCCAGCAGTTTGACAGGGGACACTGAAGCTTTCTTT

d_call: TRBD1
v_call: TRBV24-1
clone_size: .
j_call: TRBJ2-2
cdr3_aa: CATSEYDRGNTGELFF
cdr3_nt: TGTGCCACCAGTGAATACGACAGGGGGAACACCGGGGAGCTGTTTTTT

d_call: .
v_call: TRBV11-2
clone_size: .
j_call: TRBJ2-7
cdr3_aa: CASSLTSSSYEQYF
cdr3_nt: TGTGCCAGCAGCTTAACCTCGAGCTCCTACGAGCAGTACTTC

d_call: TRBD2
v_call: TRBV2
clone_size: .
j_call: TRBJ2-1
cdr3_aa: CASSSAGGPYNEQFF
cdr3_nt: TGTGCCAGCAGCTCTGCGGGAGGGCCTTACAATGAGCAGTTCTTC

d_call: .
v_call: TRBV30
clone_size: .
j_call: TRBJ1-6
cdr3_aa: CAWKTVDNSPLHF
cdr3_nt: TGTGCCTGGAAGACAGTTGATAATTCACCCCTCCACTTT

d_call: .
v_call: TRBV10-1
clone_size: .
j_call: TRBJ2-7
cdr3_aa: CASSESDSGEQYF
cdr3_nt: TGCGCCAGCAGTGAGTCGGACTCGGGGGAGCAGTACTTC

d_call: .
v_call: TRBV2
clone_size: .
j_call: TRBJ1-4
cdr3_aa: CASSEAGAYNEKLFF
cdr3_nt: TGTGCCAGCAGTGAAGCAGGGGCGTATAATGAAAAACTGTTTTTT

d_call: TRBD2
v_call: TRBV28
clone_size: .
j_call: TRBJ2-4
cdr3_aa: CASARGDSKNIQYF
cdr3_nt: TGTGCCAGCGCGCGGGGGGATTCCAAAAACATTCAGTACTTC

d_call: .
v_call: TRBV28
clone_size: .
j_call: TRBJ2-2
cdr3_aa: CASGSPERDTGELFF
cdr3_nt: TGTGCCAGCGGGTCACCGGAGAGGGACACCGGGGAGCTGTTTTTT

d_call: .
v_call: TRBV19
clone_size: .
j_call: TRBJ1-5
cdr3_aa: CASSTPGGHSNQPQHF
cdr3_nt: TGTGCCAGTAGTACCCCGGGGGGTCATAGCAATCAGCCCCAGCATTTT

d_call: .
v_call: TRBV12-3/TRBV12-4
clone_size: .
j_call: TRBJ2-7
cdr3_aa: CASSFRVRSEQYF
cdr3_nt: TGTGCCAGCAGTTTCCGGGTGAGGAGTGAGCAGTACTTC

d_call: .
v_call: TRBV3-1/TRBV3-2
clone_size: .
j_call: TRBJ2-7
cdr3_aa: CASSLLYEQYF
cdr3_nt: TGTGCCAGCAGCCTCCTCTACGAGCAGTACTTC

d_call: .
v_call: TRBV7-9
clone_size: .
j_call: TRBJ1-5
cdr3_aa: CASSLGGFDQPQHF
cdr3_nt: TGTGCCAGCAGCTTAGGAGGCTTCGATCAGCCCCAGCATTTT

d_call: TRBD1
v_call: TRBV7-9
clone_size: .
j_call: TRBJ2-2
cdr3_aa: CASSFSPGQGDTGELFF
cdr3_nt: TGTGCCAGCAGCTTCTCGCCGGGACAGGGTGACACCGGGGAGCTGTTTTTT

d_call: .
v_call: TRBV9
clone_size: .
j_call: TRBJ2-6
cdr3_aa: CASSPIAVSSGANVLTF
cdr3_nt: TGTGCCAGCAGCCCCATAGCGGTAAGCTCTGGGGCCAACGTCCTGACTTTC

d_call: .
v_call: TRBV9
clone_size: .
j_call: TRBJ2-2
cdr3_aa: CASSAGYGGELFF
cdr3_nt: TGTGCCAGCAGCGCGGGATACGGCGGGGAGCTGTTTTTT

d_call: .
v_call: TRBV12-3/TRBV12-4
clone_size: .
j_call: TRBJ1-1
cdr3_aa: CASSFSVETEAFF
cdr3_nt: TGTGCCAGCAGTTTTTCGGTTGAGACTGAAGCTTTCTTT

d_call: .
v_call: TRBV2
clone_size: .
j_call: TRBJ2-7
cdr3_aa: CASSDNTAYEQYF
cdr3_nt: TGTGCCAGCAGTGATAATACGGCCTACGAGCAGTACTTC

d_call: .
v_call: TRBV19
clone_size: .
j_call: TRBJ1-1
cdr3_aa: CASRSGWDTEAFF
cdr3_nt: TGTGCCAGTAGGAGCGGTTGGGACACTGAAGCTTTCTTT

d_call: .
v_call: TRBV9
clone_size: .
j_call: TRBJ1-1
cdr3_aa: CASSAQVNTEAFF
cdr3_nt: TGTGCCAGCAGCGCGCAGGTTAACACTGAAGCTTTCTTT

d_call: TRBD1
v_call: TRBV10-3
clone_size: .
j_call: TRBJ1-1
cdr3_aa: CAISTSGQPNTEAFF
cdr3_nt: TGTGCCATCAGTACCTCGGGACAGCCGAACACTGAAGCTTTCTTT

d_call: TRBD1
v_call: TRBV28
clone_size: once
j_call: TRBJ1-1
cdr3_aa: CASSRDSKAEAFF
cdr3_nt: TGTGCCAGCAGCCGGGACAGTAAGGCTGAAGCTTTCTTT

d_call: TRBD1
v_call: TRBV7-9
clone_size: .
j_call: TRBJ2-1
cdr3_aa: CASRKGQGTYNEQFF
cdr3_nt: TGTGCCAGCAGAAAGGGACAGGGAACCTACAATGAGCAGTTCTTC

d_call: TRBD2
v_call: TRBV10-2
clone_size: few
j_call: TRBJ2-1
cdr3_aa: CASSIAGGPYNEQFF
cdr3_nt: TGCGCCAGCAGTATAGCGGGAGGGCCCTACAATGAGCAGTTCTTC

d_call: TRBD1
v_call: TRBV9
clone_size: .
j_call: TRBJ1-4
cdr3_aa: CASSAGQGGNEKLFF
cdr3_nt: TGTGCCAGCAGCGCCGGACAGGGTGGGAATGAAAAACTGTTTTTT